Below are 26 T cell receptor beta chains sequenced from a single sample in a study of cytomegalovirus exposure and HLA in healthy donors. Primers for the PCR totalled 60 Vbeta and 13 Jbeta. Assay: immunoSEQ multiplex PCR; the TCRdb copy retains only in-frame clones and omits some. The table for this sample gives fewer than 200,000 clones. Sequencing input: PBMCs. The receptor set was obtained from a woman in her sixties or seventies in good health and CMV-seronegative.

The chain has TRBV4-1 and TRBJ2-2, with a possible D match to TRBD1 (6 bases). The CDR3 is made up of 16 amino acids. V shed 4 bases and J shed 0 bases, with 12 bases lying between them. Germline-derived CDR1 and CDR2 are MGHRA and YSYEKL. This CDR3 reads CASSLSNRANTGELFF. The CDR3 DNA follows: TGCGCCAGCAGCCTCTCCAACAGGGCGAACACCGGGGAGCTGTTTTTT.

The rearrangement uses TRBV7-3 and TRBJ2-7, with no clear D. Per germline, CDR1 SGHTA and CDR2 FQGTGA. This CDR3 is 13 amino acids long. The ends were cut back, 3 bases at V and 3 bases at J, with 9 bases in the middle. The CDR3 bases are TGTGCCAGCAGCTTTAGACAAGACTACGAGCAGTACTTC. Residues: CASSFRQDYEQYF.

The chain carries TRBV10-1 and TRBJ2-2; D is perhaps TRBD2 (6 bases). V lost 3 bases and J lost 0, with 11 bases in between. The CDR3 totals 16 residues. From germline, CDR1 is WNHNN and CDR2 SYGVQD (reference sequence). CDR3: CASSDPGAANTGELFF. CDR3 bases: TGCGCCAGCAGTGACCCGGGAGCCGCGAACACCGGGGAGCTGTTTTTT.

The J gene is TRBJ1-4, the V gene TRBV18; 9 nucleotides line up with TRBD1. CDR3 length equals 16 residues. Germline CDR1 and CDR2: KGHSH and LQKENI. The junction had 10 bases not matched to a gene; V was cut back by 3 bases and J by 8 bases. CDR3 sequence: CASSPPRQGGTEKLFF. In nucleotides, the CDR3 is TGTGCCAGCTCACCGCCCAGACAGGGGGGAACGGAAAAACTGTTTTTT.

This chain connects TRBV5-1 to TRBJ1-6, with D unclear. V was cut by 4 bases and J by 7 bases, with 15 bases left in between. Germline CDR1 and CDR2: SGHRS and YFSETQ. There are 15 residues in the CDR3. The CDR3 DNA is TGCGCCAGCAGCAGAGACCGGGGTAAGAATTCACCCCTCCACTTT. This encodes CASSRDRGKNSPLHF.

The rearrangement uses TRBV19 and TRBJ2-1; D possibly corresponds to TRBD2 (6 bases). Germline V CDR1 and CDR2: LNHDA, SQIVND (reference sequence). Trimming took off 4 bases at V and 7 bases at J, with 23 bases between the two ends. The CDR3 has 17 residues. The CDR3 protein is CASSTQKRDSWGNEQFF. CDR3 nucleotides: TGTGCCAGTAGTACCCAAAAACGGGACTCGTGGGGGAATGAGCAGTTCTTC.

The chain has TRBV7-9 and TRBJ2-7; TRBD1 aligns across 8 bases. The V gene end was trimmed by 5 bases and the J gene end by 3 bases; junction bases not matched to a gene: 9. The germline CDR1 and CDR2 sequences are SEHNR and FQNEAQ (reference sequence). This CDR3 has 15 residues. This CDR3 reads CASSAQGAPGYEQYF. The CDR3 DNA is TGTGCCAGCAGCGCGCAGGGGGCGCCGGGCTACGAGCAGTACTTC.

The chain is built from TRBV7-2 and TRBJ2-2; D possibly corresponds to TRBD2 (7 bases). Trimming stripped 3 bases from V and 6 bases from J, with 8 bases between. This CDR3 has 13 amino acids. The germline V gene has CDR1 SGHTA and CDR2 FQGNSA. The chain's CDR3 is CASSFGGPGELFF. The CDR3 DNA reads as TGTGCCAGCAGCTTCGGGGGGCCCGGGGAGCTGTTTTTT.

The genes are TRBV2 and TRBJ2-7; D gene uncertain. Trimming cost V 2 bases and J 4 bases, with 15 bases left between them. Per germline, CDR1 SNHLY and CDR2 FYNNEI. The CDR3 contains 15 residues. CDR3 coding DNA: TGTGCCAGCAGTGAAACGAGCCAGCGCTATTACGAGCAGTACTTC. Translating it yields CASSETSQRYYEQYF. The full variable domain, rest sourced from reference TRBV2 and TRBJ2-7, is EPEVTQTPSHQVTQMGQEVILRCVPISNHLYFYWYRQILGQKVEFLVSFYNNEISEKSEIFDDQFSVERPDGSNFTLKIRSTKLEDSAMYFCASSETSQRYYEQYFGPGTRLTVT.

Comment on this clone: The junction does not match germline at one end; this may be a read error. The chain couples TRBV5-5 to TRBJ2-7; TRBD1 matches 7 bases. This CDR3 is built from 13 residues. Germline loops: CDR1 SGHKS, CDR2 YYEKEE (reference sequence). The CDR3 DNA sequence: TGTGCCAGCAGCTGGGGACAGATCTACCAGCAGTACTTC. Amino acids: CASSWGQIYQQYF.

As concerns this clone: An end of the junction does not agree with germline; a read error may underlie this. The chain has TRBV11-2 and TRBJ2-7; tentatively, D is TRBD2 (5 bases). Germline V lookup: CDR1 SGHAT, CDR2 FQNNGV. The CDR3 extends over 13 amino acids. CDR3 amino acids: CASSLRTSYGQYF. CDR3 in DNA: TGTGCCAGCAGCCTAAGGACTTCATACGGGCAGTACTTC. Using reference TRBV11-2 and TRBJ2-7 for the parts outside the CDR3, the full variable domain is EAGVAQSPRYKIIEKRQSVAFWCNPISGHATLYWYQQILGQGPKLLIQFQNNGVVDDSQLPKDRFSAERLKGVDSTLKIQPAKLEDSAVYLCASSLRTSYGQYFGPGTRLTVT.

This chain joins TRBV9 and TRBJ1-1; possibly TRBD1 for D (5 bases). The germline V and J ends were trimmed by 3 bases and 3 bases, with 15 bases remaining between them. CDR3 length: 15 residues. CDR1 SGDLS and CDR2 YYNGEE come from the germline V gene. The CDR3 is CASSGEGSRDTEAFF. The DNA for the CDR3 is TGTGCCAGCAGCGGAGAAGGATCCAGGGACACTGAAGCTTTCTTT.

The chain couples TRBV29-1 to TRBJ1-2; no clear D. The germline V gene encodes CDR1 SQVTM and CDR2 ANQGSEA. CDR3 size: 14 residues. With 4 bases removed from V and 2 bases from J, the gap between germline ends came to 14 bases. The DNA for the CDR3 is TGCAGCGTTGCCCTCTTGCGGTCCAACTATGGCTACACCTTC. It encodes CSVALLRSNYGYTF. Full variable domain (remainder filled in from reference TRBV29-1 and TRBJ1-2): SAVISQKPSRDICQRGTSLTIQCQVDSQVTMMFWYRQQPGQSLTLIATANQGSEATYESGFVIDKFPISRPNLTFSTLTVSNMSPEDSSIYLCSVALLRSNYGYTFGSGTRLTVV.

V usage is TRBV30 and J usage is TRBJ2-7; 9 nucleotides agree with TRBD1. Germline V CDR1 and CDR2: GTSNPN, SVGIG (reference sequence). The CDR3 totals 15 residues. V lost 5 bases and J lost 0; bases outside the gene matches: 8. The DNA of the CDR3 is TGTGCCTGGCACCTCACAGGGGGCCCCTCCTACGAGCAGTACTTC. Translating gives CAWHLTGGPSYEQYF.

This chain links TRBV7-9 with TRBJ1-4; TRBD1 is a possible D gene (5 bases). The CDR3 has 13 residues. V was pared by 5 bases and J by 7 bases, with 11 bases between. The V gene's germline CDR1 is SEHNR and CDR2 FQNEAQ (reference sequence). The CDR3 DNA reads as TGTGCCAGCAGCACGGAGGGGCGTGAAAAACTGTTTTTT. Its protein is CASSTEGREKLFF.

V and J are TRBV29-1 and TRBJ2-7; a weak D match, TRBD2 (5 bases). CDR1 and CDR2 from the germline V gene are SQVTM and ANQGSEA. The CDR3 length is 14 residues. Trimming stripped 4 bases from V and 2 bases from J, with 15 bases between. The chain's CDR3 is CSVGVGSATYEQYF. As DNA, the CDR3 is TGCAGCGTTGGGGTTGGTAGCGCCACCTACGAGCAGTACTTC.

The V call is TRBV9, the J call TRBJ2-1; 10 bases fit TRBD2. Germline CDR1 SGDLS, CDR2 YYNGEE. The CDR3 loop spans 15 amino acids. The V and J ends lost 3 bases and 4 bases, in that order; junction bases with no gene match: 4. The CDR3 sequence: CASSAQRGGYNEQFF. In nucleotides, the CDR3 is TGTGCCAGCAGCGCCCAGCGGGGGGGTTACAATGAGCAGTTCTTC.

The rearrangement links TRBV27 to TRBJ1-6; 8 positions agree with TRBD1. CDR1 is MNHEY, CDR2 SMNVEV, per germline (reference sequence). Germline trimming cut 5 bases from V and 11 bases from J; bases unmatched to any gene: 11. The CDR3 is 15 residues long. CDR3 residues: CASSPLDREIAPLHF. CDR3 nucleotide sequence: TGTGCCAGCAGTCCTTTGGACAGGGAAATTGCACCCCTCCACTTT.

This chain uses TRBV2 with TRBJ2-1, with 7 bases aligning to TRBD2. V shed 5 bases and J 0 bases; nucleotides not matched to a gene: 7. This CDR3 has 16 residues. The V gene's germline CDR1 is SNHLY and CDR2 FYNNEI. The chain's CDR3 is CASSSGLLSSYNEQFF. CDR3 sequence (DNA): TGTGCCAGCAGTTCGGGACTACTCAGCTCCTACAATGAGCAGTTCTTC.

The rearrangement joins TRBV27 to TRBJ2-6; 11 bases line up with TRBD2. Germline V gene lookup returns CDR1 MNHEY and CDR2 SMNVEV (reference sequence). J gave up 2 bases and V 3 bases, and 6 bases lay outside the gene matches. This CDR3 has 18 amino acids. The CDR3, as DNA: TGTGCCAGCAGTTTGACTAGCGGGGTTCCAACTGGGGCCAACGTCCTGACTTTC. Protein: CASSLTSGVPTGANVLTF.

The chain carries TRBV5-6 and TRBJ1-6; no firm D call. Germline CDR1 is SGHDT and CDR2 is YYEEEE. CDR3 length: 16 residues. V was pared by 2 bases and J by 0 bases, with 9 bases between. The CDR3 loop reads CASSFSLSSYNSPLHF. CDR3 nucleotides: TGTGCCAGCAGCTTTTCTCTCAGCTCCTATAATTCACCCCTCCACTTT.

The chain uses TRBV11-2 and TRBJ1-1; possible D gene TRBD1, 6 bases. Trimming removed 0 bases at V and 8 bases at J, with 19 bases between. CDR1 and CDR2 (germline): SGHAT, FQNNGV. The CDR3 runs 16 residues. The CDR3 sequence is CASSLESRQALYEAFF. CDR3 DNA: TGTGCCAGCAGCTTAGAAAGTCGACAGGCCCTTTACGAAGCTTTCTTT.

This chain joins TRBV6-1 and TRBJ2-1, with D possibly matching TRBD2 (6 bases). The CDR3 consists of 15 residues. Trimming took 1 base from V and 2 from J, leaving 9 bases between them. Germline V gene data show CDR1 as MNHNS and CDR2 as SASEGT. This CDR3 is CASSEEWGAYNEQFF. The CDR3 DNA reads as TGTGCCAGCAGTGAAGAGTGGGGGGCCTACAATGAGCAGTTCTTC.

The V call is TRBV5-1, the J call TRBJ1-1, with TRBD1 as a possible D gene (6 bases). This CDR3 has 15 residues. Germline V gives CDR1 SGHRS, CDR2 YFSETQ. Trimming took off 7 bases at V and 5 bases at J, with 21 bases between the two ends. The CDR3 region has the DNA TGCGCCAGCGGAGGGACCACAGGGAGGGGTACTGAAGCTTTCTTT. It codes for CASGGTTGRGTEAFF. Based on the CDR3 plus reference TRBV5-1 and TRBJ1-1, the full variable domain is KAGVTQTPRYLIKTRGQQVTLSCSPISGHRSVSWYQQTPGQGLQFLFEYFSETQRNKGNFPGRFSGRQFSNSRSEMNVSTLELGDSALYLCASGGTTGRGTEAFFGQGTRLTVV.

This chain connects TRBV11-2 to TRBJ2-7; 7 bases map to TRBD2. CDR3 length: 17 residues. The V segment lost 0 bases and the J segment 0 bases; nucleotides outside the gene matches: 8. The germline V gene has CDR1 SGHAT and CDR2 FQNNGV. CDR3 DNA: TGTGCCAGCAGCTTAGATCCCCACGGCGGGAGCTCCTACGAGCAGTACTTC. It is translated as CASSLDPHGGSSYEQYF.

The genes are TRBV6-5 and TRBJ1-5; TRBD1 matches at 7 bases. V lost 7 bases and J lost 11; bases outside the gene matches: 11. The CDR3 extends over 13 amino acids. Germline values: CDR1 MNHEY, CDR2 SVGAGI. CDR3: CASNAGTAGTQHF. Here the CDR3 DNA reads TGTGCCAGCAACGCGGGGACAGCCGGGACCCAGCATTTT.